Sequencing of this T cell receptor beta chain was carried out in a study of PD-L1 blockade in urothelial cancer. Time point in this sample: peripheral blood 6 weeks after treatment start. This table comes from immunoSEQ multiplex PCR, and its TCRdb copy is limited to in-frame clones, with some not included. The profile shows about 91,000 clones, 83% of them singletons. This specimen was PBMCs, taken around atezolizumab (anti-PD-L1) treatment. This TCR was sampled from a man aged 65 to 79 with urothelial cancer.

CDR3 bases: TGTGCCAGCACCTCCGGGGGGGGTAGGGAGACCCAGTACTTC. Protein: CASTSGGGRETQYF. The chain is built from TRBV6-5 and TRBJ2-5; TRBD2 matches at 8 bases. The V and J ends lost 7 bases and 5 bases, in that order; junction bases with no gene match: 9. There are 14 residues in the CDR3. Germline CDR1 and CDR2: MNHEY and SVGAGI.